This paragraph covers one TCR beta chain sequence. TCRdb's table, derived via immunoSEQ multiplex PCR, lists solely in-frame clones and lacks some. This table holds some 41,000 clones, roughly 86% found once. The CDR3 has 15 amino acids. CDR1 is SGDLS, CDR2 YYNGEE, per germline. The V and J ends lost 0 bases and 5 bases, in that order; junction bases with no gene match: 5. This record belongs to a study of control samples from healthy donors and cancer patients. This TCR was sampled from a woman between 55 and 75 years old with lung cancer. The chain carries TRBV9 and TRBJ2-7; TRBD2 agrees at 10 bases. The sample consisted of PBMCs. The CDR3 sequence: CASSVVLAGFHEQYF. CDR3 sequence (DNA): TGTGCCAGCAGCGTAGTACTAGCGGGATTCCACGAGCAGTACTTC.